This TCR beta chain was obtained from a study of response to subunit inactivated influenza vaccine. General study results and limits: A suggestion made by the authors is that each seasonal influenza vaccination recruits few new T cells.

Remarks on this clonotype: The antigen remains undetermined.

This CDR3 has 12 residues. V shed 3 bases and J shed 11 bases, with 10 bases lying between them. TCRdb re-called the RT-PCR reads through MiXCR, storing one row per CDR3 protein. The sample carries hundreds of thousands of distinct CDR3 sequences, 21% recorded once. Sequenced material: PBMCs from blood, taken around 22 months after vaccination. The clonotype originates from a man aged 45 to 75 who received an inactivated influenza vaccine. This chain joins TRBV12-3 or TRBV12-4 and TRBJ1-4; D uncertain. The CDR3 DNA follows: TGTGCCAGCAGTTTTGCTGAAGGGAAACTGTTTTTT. Encoded protein: CASSFAEGKLFF.